Listed below are T cell receptor beta chains from one sample, sequenced in a study of PD-1 blockade in classical Hodgkin lymphoma. Repertoires were generated with immunoSEQ multiplex PCR, while TCRdb's copy carries only in-frame clones and drops some. The data show tens of thousands of clones, 90% seen once. Sequenced here: peripheral blood mononuclear cells (PBMCs), sampled before the fourth cycle of nivolumab. The receptors derive from a human donor with classical Hodgkin lymphoma. Each CDR3 is given with its conserved first and last residue. Fields, in order: J gene, V gene, D gene, CDR3 length, clone size, CDR3 DNA, CDR3 protein. The D gene is left open where the match is weak. Expanded clones are given a class, and other clones once, few, many or no size at all.

>TRBJ2-7|TRBV6-5|NA|13|NA
TGTGCCAGCGGGGCAGGGCCCTCCTACGAGCAGTACTTC
CASGAGPSYEQYF
>TRBJ2-6|TRBV7-2|NA|17|NA
TGTGCCAGCAGCTTAAACGGGGGGCCAGGAGGGGCCAACGTCCTGACTTTC
CASSLNGGPGGANVLTF
>TRBJ2-1|TRBV11-2|NA|17|NA
TGTGCCAGCAGCTTGGACAGCGGGATCTCCTCCTACAATGAGCAGTTCTTC
CASSLDSGISSYNEQFF
>TRBJ1-6|TRBV14|NA|15|NA
TGTGCCAGCAGCCCCGGGACACCCCTTAATTCACCCCTCCACTTT
CASSPGTPLNSPLHF
>TRBJ1-1|TRBV28|NA|15|NA
TGTGCCAGCAGTTTATTAGCAGGGGATCACACTGAAGCTTTCTTT
CASSLLAGDHTEAFF
>TRBJ1-4|TRBV7-9|NA|15|once
TGTGCCAGCAGCTTAGCGCGGGGGATAGATGAAAAACTGTTTTTT
CASSLARGIDEKLFF
>TRBJ1-2|TRBV6-5|NA|13|NA
TGTGCCAGCAGTTACTCCGGTAACTATGGCTACACCTTC
CASSYSGNYGYTF
>TRBJ2-7|TRBV6-1|NA|14|NA
TGTGCCAGCAGTGACCACAACCGGGTGTACGAGCAGTACTTC
CASSDHNRVYEQYF
>TRBJ2-7|TRBV7-9|TRBD2|15|NA
TGTGCCAGCACCGGGACTAGCGGGGATGCCTACGAGCAGTACTTC
CASTGTSGDAYEQYF
>TRBJ1-1|TRBV7-9|NA|15|few
TGTGCCAGCATCACCCTGTGGGGGGCGAACACTGAAGCTTTCTTT
CASITLWGANTEAFF
>TRBJ2-7|TRBV13|TRBD2|15|once
TGTGCCAGCAGGACAGGGACTAGCGGGGTATACGAGCAGTACTTC
CASRTGTSGVYEQYF
>TRBJ1-6|TRBV19|NA|16|NA
TGTGCCAGTAGTCCCGGCACTCGCTCCTATAATTCACCCCTCCACTTT
CASSPGTRSYNSPLHF
>TRBJ2-7|TRBV6-6|NA|13|NA
TGTGCCAGCAAATTAGCGGTCTTCGGTGAGCAGTACTTC
CASKLAVFGEQYF
>TRBJ1-1|TRBV30|NA|12|NA
TGTGCCTGGAGTATGGGACAAACTGAAGCTTTCTTT
CAWSMGQTEAFF
>TRBJ2-2|TRBV6-5|NA|14|NA
TGTGCCACAAGTAAGCCCCTGAACACCGGGGAGCTGTTTTTT
CATSKPLNTGELFF
>TRBJ1-5|TRBV7-9|NA|14|NA
TGTGCCAGCAGCTCGGACACCCCCAATCAGCCCCAGCATTTT
CASSSDTPNQPQHF
>TRBJ2-5|TRBV7-2|NA|15|NA
TGTGCCAGCAGCCCAAGGGACTCCCTGGGGGAGACCCAGTACTTC
CASSPRDSLGETQYF
>TRBJ2-3|TRBV5-1|TRBD2|16|NA
TGCGCCAGCAGCTTGGAGTTGCGGGGGGGCCTCGATACGCAGTATTTT
CASSLELRGGLDTQYF
>TRBJ1-1|TRBV27|NA|14|NA
TGTGCCAGCAGTTTATCTCGGGTGAACACTGAAGCTTTCTTT
CASSLSRVNTEAFF
>TRBJ2-7|TRBV7-9|NA|13|once
TGTGCCAGCAGCTTAGAGGGCACCTACGAGCAGTACTTC
CASSLEGTYEQYF
>TRBJ2-1|TRBV19|TRBD2|15|NA
TGTGCCAGTAGCCGACTAGCGGGGTCCTACAATGAGCAGTTCTTC
CASSRLAGSYNEQFF
>TRBJ2-7|TRBV11-2|NA|14|once
TGTGCCAGCAGCTTAGCTCCCACAGGGTCCGAGCAGTACTTC
CASSLAPTGSEQYF
>TRBJ1-2|TRBV27|NA|14|NA
TGTGCCAGCAGTCTGGATTCGGACCTCTATGGCTACACCTTC
CASSLDSDLYGYTF
>TRBJ1-6|TRBV7-2|NA|13|NA
TGTGCCAGCAGCTTAGCAGGGCGATCACCCCTCCACTTT
CASSLAGRSPLHF
>TRBJ1-2|TRBV7-6|TRBD1|15|NA
TGTGCCAGCAGCCAATGGACAGGGTATAACTATGGCTACACCTTC
CASSQWTGYNYGYTF
>TRBJ2-2|TRBV19|NA|16|NA
TGTGCCAGTACCGCGGCTAGCTTCTTTCTCACCGGGGAGCTGTTTTTT
CASTAASFFLTGELFF
>TRBJ2-5|TRBV19|TRBD2|17|once
TGTGCCAGTAGTATCGGGGCGAGCGGGGGGGACCAAGAGACCCAGTACTTC
CASSIGASGGDQETQYF
>TRBJ2-7|TRBV19|TRBD1|15|NA
TGTGCCAGCGGACGGGGACAGGGCGGCATGGGCGAGCAGTACTTC
CASGRGQGGMGEQYF
>TRBJ2-7|TRBV7-8|TRBD1|15|NA
TGTGCCAGCAGCATTCGCCGGGACAGGGGTTACGAGCAGTACTTC
CASSIRRDRGYEQYF
>TRBJ1-4|TRBV2|NA|14|NA
TGTGCCAGCAGTGAGGTCGAGTATAATGAAAAACTGTTTTTT
CASSEVEYNEKLFF
>TRBJ1-2|TRBV4-2|NA|14|few
TGTGCCAGCAGCCAAGATGACGGGCGAGTTGGCTACACCTTC
CASSQDDGRVGYTF
>TRBJ2-1|TRBV7-9|TRBD2|15|once
TGTGCCAGCAGCGTCCTAGCGGGGGGGCCCGATGAGCAGTTCTTC
CASSVLAGGPDEQFF
>TRBJ1-6|TRBV6-6|NA|13|NA
TGTGCCAGCAGTTCTAGGGTAGGATCACCCCTCCACTTT
CASSSRVGSPLHF
>TRBJ1-2|TRBV6-5|NA|13|NA
TGTGCCAGCAGCCGGGGCCCTGAATATGGCTACACCTTC
CASSRGPEYGYTF
>TRBJ2-1|TRBV5-6|NA|15|once
TGTGCCAGCAGCCGGGACTCCGCCGCCTACAATGAGCAGTTCTTC
CASSRDSAAYNEQFF
>TRBJ2-7|TRBV2|TRBD1|16|NA
TGTGCCAGCAGTATATTTCCGGGGACAGGGGGCTACGAGCAGTACTTC
CASSIFPGTGGYEQYF
>TRBJ2-2|TRBV6-6|TRBD2|15|NA
TGTGCCAGCACTCCCCGAGGACTAGCCGTCGGGGAGCTGTTTTTT
CASTPRGLAVGELFF
>TRBJ1-1|TRBV7-2|TRBD1|14|NA
TGTGCCAGCAGCTTTAAGGGGGCCGGAACTGAAGCTTTCTTT
CASSFKGAGTEAFF
>TRBJ2-7|TRBV13|NA|14|NA
TGTGCCAGCAGCTTCACCGGGTTATCCTACGAGCAGTACTTC
CASSFTGLSYEQYF
>TRBJ1-3|TRBV13|NA|13|NA
TGTGCCAGCAGCGATAGATATAAGTACACCATATATTTT
CASSDRYKYTIYF
>TRBJ1-2|TRBV5-1|NA|15|NA
TGCGCCAGCAGCGGGTTAGGGGGTAGGAACTATGGCTACACCTTC
CASSGLGGRNYGYTF
>TRBJ2-1|TRBV13|NA|15|once
TGTGCCAGCAAGTCGGGTGGTGAGTCCTACAATGAGCAGTTCTTC
CASKSGGESYNEQFF
>TRBJ1-6|TRBV7-3|TRBD1|14|NA
TGTGCCAGCAGCCAAGGGACAGGGATAGGACCCCTCCACTTT
CASSQGTGIGPLHF
>TRBJ1-6|TRBV7-3|NA|14|NA
TGTGCCAGCAGCCCCCGCTCCTATAATTCACCCCTCCACTTT
CASSPRSYNSPLHF
>TRBJ1-6|TRBV7-9|NA|13|few
TGTGCCAGCAGTCGGGACACGGGGCGTCCCCTCCACTTT
CASSRDTGRPLHF
>TRBJ1-3|TRBV14|NA|14|NA
TGTGCCAGCAGCCACCCGGGGCATTCGAACACCATATATTTT
CASSHPGHSNTIYF
>TRBJ2-7|TRBV19|TRBD1|13|NA
TGTGCCAGTAGTCCGGGACAGAACTACGAGCAGTACTTC
CASSPGQNYEQYF
>TRBJ2-3|TRBV15|TRBD2|16|few
TGTGCCACCAGCCCGTCCCGGGGGGGGCCGGCAGATACGCAGTATTTT
CATSPSRGGPADTQYF
>TRBJ2-7|TRBV5-6|NA|18|NA
TGTGCCAGCAGCTTGGTCTCTGGGGCGGATTTAAGCTCCTACGAGCAGTACTTC
CASSLVSGADLSSYEQYF
>TRBJ1-3|TRBV6-8|NA|19|NA
TGTGCCAGCAGTTATTCCGGGGGTAGGTCGGGGTACTCTGGAAACACCATATATTTT
CASSYSGGRSGYSGNTIYF
>TRBJ1-5|TRBV7-8|NA|16|NA
TGTGCCAGCAGCGCCACAGGTTTTGGGGCTTATCAGCCCCAGCATTTT
CASSATGFGAYQPQHF
>TRBJ2-7|TRBV19|NA|15|once
TGTGCCAGTAGCCCCGGGACATTAAAGTACTACGAGCAGTACTTC
CASSPGTLKYYEQYF
>TRBJ1-2|TRBV27|NA|15|NA
TGTGCCAGCAGGGAACAGGGTGTGCTGCTCTATGGCTACACCTTC
CASREQGVLLYGYTF
>TRBJ1-3|TRBV14|NA|17|once
TGTGCCAGCAGCCTCGTGCGGGGGCCCAGCTCTGGAAACACCATATATTTT
CASSLVRGPSSGNTIYF